Following are 10 T cell receptor beta chains from one sample sequenced in a study of neurological immune-mediated disorders. TCRdb redid the calling of the 5' RACE reads with MiXCR, one entry per CDR3 protein. The sample lists roughly 27,000 distinct CDR3 sequences, about 21% occurring once. Sample: PBMCs. The receptor source for this set is a woman aged 55-70 years in good health.

This clonotype has ten or more counts. The chain is built from TRBV10-3 and TRBJ2-7; D may match TRBD1 or TRBD2 (8 bases each). The germline gives CDR1 ENHRY, CDR2 SYGVKD. The CDR3 runs 15 residues. V was trimmed by 6 bases and J by 5 bases, leaving 20 bases between them. The CDR3 bases are TGTGCCATCAGATTCCAGGGGGCGGGAGGACACGAGCAGTACTTC. This gives the protein CAIRFQGAGGHEQYF.

This clonotype was seen just once. This rearrangement joins TRBV29-1 to TRBJ2-7, with 10 bases identical to TRBD1. CDR3 length: 13 amino acids. In germline, CDR1 is SQVTM, CDR2 ANQGSEA. V was pared by 7 bases and J by 7 bases, with 10 bases of the junction left unmatched. The CDR3 sequence is CSASGTGVGEQYF. The DNA of the CDR3 is TGCAGCGCCTCCGGGACAGGGGTCGGGGAGCAGTACTTC.

This clonotype was seen ten or more times. The chain couples TRBV20-1 to TRBJ2-3, with D perhaps given as TRBD1 or TRBD2 (5 bases each). Germline CDR1 and CDR2: DFQATT and SNEGSKA (reference sequence). This CDR3 region has 13 residues. V lost 3 bases and J lost 4, with 11 bases in between. CDR3 bases: TGCAGTGCTAGGGGACCTGGGCCAGATACGCAGTATTTT. Its translation is CSARGPGPDTQYF.

This clonotype was seen many times. The chain combines TRBV14 with TRBJ1-1, with a possible D match to TRBD1 (6 bases). The V end lost 0 bases, the J end lost 0 bases, and 11 bases lay between the germline ends. The CDR3 has 16 residues. Germline V gene data show CDR1 as SGHDN and CDR2 as FVKESK. The CDR3 DNA sequence: TGTGCCAGCAGCCAAGATTTGCCAGGGGTGAACACTGAAGCTTTCTTT. Its translation is CASSQDLPGVNTEAFF.

In its sample, this clonotype was seen many times. The chain has TRBV20-1 and TRBJ1-5; 7 nucleotides agree with TRBD1. V shed 7 bases and J 2 bases; nucleotides not matched to a gene: 5. Per germline, CDR1 DFQATT and CDR2 SNEGSKA (reference sequence). CDR3 length: 13 residues. The CDR3 DNA reads as TGCAGTGTACAGCAGGGGGGCAATCAGCCCCAGCATTTT. Its translation: CSVQQGGNQPQHF.

The chain links TRBV5-1 to TRBJ2-7; D is perhaps TRBD1 (6 bases). This CDR3 region has 13 residues. CDR1 is SGHRS, CDR2 YFSETQ, per germline. Trimming stripped 4 bases from V and 6 bases from J, with 14 bases between. The CDR3 DNA reads as TGCGCCAGCAGCGGAACAGGGCTTGGCGAGCAGTACTTC. Its translation is CASSGTGLGEQYF.

This clonotype was observed many times. V gene TRBV10-3 combines with J gene TRBJ1-5; TRBD1 agrees at 8 bases. The CDR3 has 15 amino acids. Germline values: CDR1 ENHRY, CDR2 SYGVKD. With 0 bases clipped from V and 7 bases from J, the junction kept 5 bases outside the gene matches. The CDR3 DNA reads TGTGCCATCAGTGAGTCTACAGGGGGTATCCAGCCCCAGCATTTT. This sequence encodes CAISESTGGIQPQHF.

The chain uses TRBV3-1 and TRBJ2-3; 13 bases agree with TRBD2. The CDR3 has 16 amino acids. Trimming at V came to 0 bases and at J to 4 bases, leaving 1 base not matched to a gene. Germline assignment: CDR1 LGHDT and CDR2 YNNKEL (reference sequence). This CDR3 reads CASSQEGLAGSDTQYF. The CDR3, as DNA: TGTGCCAGCAGCCAAGAGGGACTAGCGGGGTCAGATACGCAGTATTTT.

The chain combines TRBV7-9 with TRBJ1-1; D uncertain. V was cut by 1 base and J by 0 bases, with 12 bases left in between. Looked up from germline, CDR1 is SEHNR and CDR2 is FQNEAQ (reference sequence). This CDR3 has 16 amino acids. The CDR3 sequence is CASSLVAGLMNTEAFF. DNA of the CDR3: TGTGCCAGCAGCTTAGTCGCTGGTCTGATGAACACTGAAGCTTTCTTT.

Many counts were recorded for this clonotype. The chain links TRBV6-5 to TRBJ2-7, with 7 bases identical to TRBD1. The CDR3 has 12 residues. The germline V gene has CDR1 MNHEY and CDR2 SVGAGI. Trimming removed 4 bases from V and 6 bases from J; junction bases left unmatched: 3. The CDR3 nucleotides read TGTGCCAGCAGTTTGACAGGGTTCGAGCAGTACTTC. It encodes CASSLTGFEQYF.